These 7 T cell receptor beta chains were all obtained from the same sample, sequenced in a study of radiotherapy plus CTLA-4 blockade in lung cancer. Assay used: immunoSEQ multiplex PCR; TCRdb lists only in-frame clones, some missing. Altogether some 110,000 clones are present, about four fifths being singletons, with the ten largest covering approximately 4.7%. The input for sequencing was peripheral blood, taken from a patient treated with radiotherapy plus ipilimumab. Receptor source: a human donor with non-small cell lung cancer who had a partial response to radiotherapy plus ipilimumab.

CDR3 DNA: TGCAGCGTTGATACGTGGCAAGGCTACACCTTC. This gives the protein CSVDTWQGYTF. The V call is TRBV29-1, the J call TRBJ1-2; D is unclear. The CDR3 is 11 residues long. V dropped 3 bases and J dropped 8 bases, with 10 bases sitting between them. Germline CDR1 and CDR2: SQVTM and ANQGSEA.

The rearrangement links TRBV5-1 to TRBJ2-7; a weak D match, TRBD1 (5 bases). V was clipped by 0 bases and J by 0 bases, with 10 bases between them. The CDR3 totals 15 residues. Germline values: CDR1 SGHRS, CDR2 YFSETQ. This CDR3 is CASSLAPGNSYEQYV. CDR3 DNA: TGCGCCAGCAGCTTGGCTCCAGGGAACTCCTACGAGCAGTACGTC.

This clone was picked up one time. The CDR3, as DNA: TGTGCCAGTAGTATAGGAAGGAGTCACTACTCTGGAAACACCATATATTTT. Its protein product is CASSIGRSHYSGNTIYF. The chain employs TRBV19 and TRBJ1-3, with unresolved D. CDR3 size: 17 residues. Per the germline V gene, CDR1 is LNHDA and CDR2 is SQIVND (reference sequence). The V end lost 1 base, the J end lost 0 bases, and 13 bases lay between the germline ends.

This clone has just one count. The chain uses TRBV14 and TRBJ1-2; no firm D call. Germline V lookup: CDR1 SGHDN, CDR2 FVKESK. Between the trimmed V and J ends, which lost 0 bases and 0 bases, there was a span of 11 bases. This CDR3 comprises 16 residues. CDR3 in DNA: TGTGCCAGCAGCCAAGATTCCGGGTCAGCTAACTATGGCTACACCTTC. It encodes CASSQDSGSANYGYTF.

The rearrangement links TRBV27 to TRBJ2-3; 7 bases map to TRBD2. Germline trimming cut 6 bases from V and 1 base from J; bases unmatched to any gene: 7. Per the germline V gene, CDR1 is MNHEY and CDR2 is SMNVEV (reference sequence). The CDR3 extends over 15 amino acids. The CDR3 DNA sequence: TGTGCCAGCAGACTTAGCGGGTTGGGCACAGATACGCAGTATTTT. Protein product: CASRLSGLGTDTQYF.

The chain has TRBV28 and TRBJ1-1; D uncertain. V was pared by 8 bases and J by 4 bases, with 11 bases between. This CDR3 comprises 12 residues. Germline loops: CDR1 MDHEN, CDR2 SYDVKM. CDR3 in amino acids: CASRVRSTEAFF. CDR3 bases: TGTGCCAGCCGCGTGAGGAGCACTGAAGCTTTCTTT. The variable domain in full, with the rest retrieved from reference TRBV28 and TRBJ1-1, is DVKVTQSSRYLVKRTGEKVFLECVQDMDHENMFWYRQDPGLGLRLIYFSYDVKMKEKGDIPEGYSVSREKKERFSLILESASTNQTSMYLCASRVRSTEAFFGQGTRLTVV.

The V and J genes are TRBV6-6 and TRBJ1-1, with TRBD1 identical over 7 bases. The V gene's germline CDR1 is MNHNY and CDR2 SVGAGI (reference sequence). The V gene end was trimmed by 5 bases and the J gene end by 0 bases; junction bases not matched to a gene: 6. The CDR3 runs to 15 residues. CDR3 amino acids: CASSIRDRLNTEAFF. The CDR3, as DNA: TGTGCCAGCAGTATACGGGACAGATTGAACACTGAAGCTTTCTTT.